A selection of T cell receptor beta chains follows, all from one sample in a study of T cells in Graves' hyperthyroidism and ophthalmopathy. A single record per CDR3 protein comes from TCRdb applying MiXCR to the multiplex PCR reads. The top ten clones hold less than 25% of a sample with about 360,000 distinct CDR3 sequences, 13% of them seen once. The sequencing sample was made of blood. All receptors derive from a man younger than 40 with Graves' hyperthyroidism that later progressed to Graves' ophthalmopathy. The CDR3 runs from the conserved cysteine through the conserved F or W. D genes are given only for firm matches. Clone size, where shown, is once, few, many, or a class for clones that have expanded.

J | size | V | D | DNA | CDR3
TRBJ2-7 | many | TRBV6-1 | NA | TGTGCCAGCAGCATAAACAGGGGGGGTCTATCTTCGCAGTACTTC | CASSINRGGLSSQYF
TRBJ2-1 | many | TRBV7-2 | NA | TGTGCCAGCAGCTTAGAGGGTACGAACTCCTACAATGAGCAGTTCTTC | CASSLEGTNSYNEQFF
TRBJ2-5 | many | TRBV30 | NA | TGTGCCTGGAAGGGGCGGAACCAAGAGACCCAGTACTTC | CAWKGRNQETQYF
TRBJ2-5 | NA | TRBV27 | NA | TGTGCCAGCAGTTTTAAGGGCCGCTCAGGAGAGACCCAGTACTTC | CASSFKGRSGETQYF
TRBJ2-1 | NA | TRBV20-1 | NA | TGCAGTGCTAGAGATCGTGGGCGCGGATACAATGAGCAGTTCTTC | CSARDRGRGYNEQFF
TRBJ2-5 | NA | TRBV12-3/TRBV12-4 | TRBD1 | TGTGCCAGCAGTCCCGACAGGGGGGTTGGAGAGACCCAGTACTTC | CASSPDRGVGETQYF
TRBJ2-4 | NA | TRBV29-1 | TRBD1 | TGCAGCGTTGAGGGCGGAGGACAGGGAGCGTCGGACATTCAGTACTTC | CSVEGGGQGASDIQYF
TRBJ1-1 | few | TRBV18 | NA | TGTGCCAGCTCACCCCCACAGGGTGGCGGGGCTGAAGCTTTCTTT | CASSPPQGGGAEAFF
TRBJ1-1 | few | TRBV9 | NA | TGTGCCAGCAGCGGATCGGGACACTTGAACACTGAAGCTTTCTTT | CASSGSGHLNTEAFF
TRBJ1-4 | many | TRBV6-1 | NA | TGTGCCAGCAGTGATCCCCCAGGATACGGCGAAAAACTGTTTTTT | CASSDPPGYGEKLFF